The 17 T cell receptor beta chains given below trace back to one sample, sequenced in a study of identical twins. TCRdb fed the 5' RACE reads into MiXCR, producing one record per CDR3 protein. There are around 220,000 distinct CDR3 sequences in the sample; around 15% occur only once, and around 8.3% lies in the top ten. The sequenced sample was memory (CD45RO+) T cells sorted from blood. These receptors all stem from a woman aged 18-35 years in good health.

This clonotype showed up just a few times. The rearrangement links TRBV30 to TRBJ2-7; D is perhaps TRBD1 (6 bases). V lost 4 bases, J lost 3 bases, and 16 bases lay in between. The CDR3 spans 14 residues. The germline gives CDR1 GTSNPN, CDR2 SVGIG (reference sequence). The CDR3 bases are TGTGCCTGGACCCAAATGGGGACAAACTACGAGCAGTACTTC. Translating gives CAWTQMGTNYEQYF.

The chain links TRBV18 to TRBJ1-2; tentative D call: TRBD1 (5 bases). CDR1 is KGHSH and CDR2 is LQKENI in the germline V gene. Trimming pared 6 bases from V and 4 bases from J, leaving 15 bases between. The CDR3 is 14 residues long. The CDR3 region is CASSFGGMSYGYTF. The CDR3 coding sequence is TGTGCCAGCTCGTTCGGGGGTATGAGCTATGGCTACACCTTC.

This clonotype was detected ten times or more. Here the CDR3 reads CASSLAGSTDTQYF. In DNA, the CDR3 is TGCGCCAGCAGCTTGGCCGGCAGCACAGATACGCAGTATTTT. V is TRBV5-1 and J is TRBJ2-3; no clear D gene. Germline CDR1 and CDR2: SGHRS and YFSETQ. With 0 bases removed from V and 0 bases from J, the gap between germline ends came to 5 bases. The CDR3 totals 14 residues.

The CDR3 loop is CASSSEGDTQYF. The CDR3 DNA reads TGTGCCAGCAGCTCGGAAGGAGATACGCAGTATTTT. The V gene is TRBV5-4, the J gene TRBJ2-3; D gene ambiguous. Germline V gives CDR1 SGHNT, CDR2 YYREEE (reference sequence). Trimming removed 3 bases at V and 5 bases at J, with 7 bases between. The CDR3 spans 12 residues.

The chain joins TRBV19 to TRBJ1-6; maybe TRBD1 (6 bases). The CDR3 is 14 residues long. CDR1 LNHDA and CDR2 SQIVND come from the germline V gene (reference sequence). V was shortened by 6 bases and J by 8 bases, with 14 bases between the two germline ends. The DNA for the CDR3 is TGTGCCAGTAGGACGGGGACAAGGGATTCACCCCTCCACTTT. Encoded protein: CASRTGTRDSPLHF.

The rearrangement links TRBV2 to TRBJ1-6; unclear D gene. V dropped 3 bases and J dropped 4 bases, with 7 bases sitting between them. Germline CDR1 and CDR2: SNHLY and FYNNEI. The CDR3 consists of 14 residues. CDR3 sequence reads: CASSDSEYNSPLHF. CDR3 sequence (DNA): TGTGCCAGCAGTGACAGCGAATATAATTCACCCCTCCACTTT.

This clonotype was counted ten times or more. J is TRBJ2-5 and V is TRBV20-1; no reliable D call. Germline lookup yields CDR1 DFQATT and CDR2 SNEGSKA (reference sequence). V was clipped by 1 base and J by 1 base, with 10 bases between them. This CDR3 is built from 14 residues. The CDR3 loop is CSARAARPQETQYF. The CDR3, as DNA: TGCAGTGCTAGAGCGGCCAGGCCCCAAGAGACCCAGTACTTC.

The chain recombines TRBV12-3 or TRBV12-4 with TRBJ2-7; 9 nucleotides agree with TRBD1. The CDR3 runs 14 residues. Germline trimming cut 6 bases from V and 4 bases from J; bases unmatched to any gene: 7. As DNA, the CDR3 is TGTGCCAGCAGACAGGGGGCGGGTGGGTACGAGCAGTACTTC. Translating gives CASRQGAGGYEQYF.

The chain has TRBV6-1 and TRBJ1-1; D is unresolved. CDR3 size: 12 residues. Germline lookup yields CDR1 MNHNS and CDR2 SASEGT. V was pared by 4 bases and J by 10 bases, with 13 bases between. CDR3 sequence reads: CASSAMDEGAFF. The DNA for the CDR3 is TGTGCCAGCAGTGCAATGGACGAGGGAGCTTTCTTT.

In its sample, this clonotype was seen a few times. This chain links TRBV5-1 with TRBJ1-2; 9 nucleotides match TRBD1. The junction had 8 bases not matched to a gene; V was cut back by 4 bases and J by 4 bases. Germline CDR1 SGHRS, CDR2 YFSETQ. This CDR3 has 15 amino acids. The DNA of the CDR3 is TGCGCCAGCAGCATCACAGGGGGCGGCCTCTATGGCTACACCTTC. Translation gives CASSITGGGLYGYTF.

The chain uses TRBV30 and TRBJ2-3; D gene unclear. This CDR3 has 14 residues. Trimming stripped 8 bases from V and 0 bases from J, with 15 bases between. Germline V lookup: CDR1 GTSNPN, CDR2 SVGIG (reference sequence). CDR3 region: CAGSGLFSTDTQYF. The CDR3 nucleotides are TGTGCCGGGTCCGGCCTTTTTAGCACAGATACGCAGTATTTT. Variable domain in full (rest from reference TRBV30 and TRBJ2-3): SQTIHQWPATLVQPVGSPLSLECTVEGTSNPNLYWYRQAAGRGLQLLFYSVGIGQISSEVPQNLSASRPQDRQFILSSKKLLLSDSGFYLCAGSGLFSTDTQYFGPGTRLTVL.

In this sample, this clonotype turned up many times. The chain carries TRBV12-3 or TRBV12-4 and TRBJ1-2; no firm D call. Trimming took 7 bases from V and 0 from J, leaving 15 bases between them. The CDR3 runs 15 residues. The CDR3 bases are TGTGCCAGCAAGTCTAACGAGGAGACTAACTATGGCTACACCTTC. As protein: CASKSNEETNYGYTF.

This clonotype was seen a handful of times. V gene TRBV27 combines with J gene TRBJ2-7; D is undetermined. Germline CDR1 MNHEY, CDR2 SMNVEV (reference sequence). Trimming cost V 5 bases and J 7 bases, with 21 bases left between them. The CDR3 has 15 amino acids. The CDR3 DNA reads as TGTGCCAGCAGTACGCTTTTCGCATACGCGTGGGAGCAGTACTTC. This encodes CASSTLFAYAWEQYF.

The chain has TRBV7-2 and TRBJ1-6, with 9 bases lining up with TRBD1. The ends lost 3 bases at V and 10 bases at J; junction bases unmatched: 10. CDR3 length: 16 residues. CDR1 SGHTA and CDR2 FQGNSA come from the germline V gene. The CDR3: CASSFLDWTGESPLHF. Here the CDR3 DNA reads TGTGCCAGCAGCTTCCTCGACTGGACAGGGGAGTCACCCCTCCACTTT.

This clonotype came up many times. V and J are TRBV20-1 and TRBJ1-2; TRBD1 agrees at 7 bases. The CDR3 is 15 amino acids. Germline lookup yields CDR1 DFQATT and CDR2 SNEGSKA (reference sequence). V dropped 4 bases and J dropped 0; count of bases not matched to a gene: 8. CDR3 sequence: CSAIGTANSNYGYTF. CDR3 nucleotides: TGCAGTGCTATCGGGACAGCTAATTCTAACTATGGCTACACCTTC.

The genes are TRBV25-1 and TRBJ1-1; D gene uncertain. Looked up from germline, CDR1 is MGHDK and CDR2 is SYGVNS. The CDR3 loop spans 13 amino acids. V dropped 5 bases and J dropped 6 bases, with 13 bases sitting between them. CDR3 in DNA: TGTGCCAGCAGTCAGCAAACAGTAGCTGAAGCTTTCTTT. Amino acids: CASSQQTVAEAFF.

This sequence joins TRBV29-1 and TRBJ2-3; no definite D call. The V end was cut by 7 bases, the J end by 0 bases, with 14 bases between. The CDR3 sequence is 14 residues long. The germline CDR1 and CDR2 sequences are SQVTM and ANQGSEA. The CDR3 coding sequence is TGCAGCGCGTCGCGCCATACTAGCACAGATACGCAGTATTTT. This encodes CSASRHTSTDTQYF.